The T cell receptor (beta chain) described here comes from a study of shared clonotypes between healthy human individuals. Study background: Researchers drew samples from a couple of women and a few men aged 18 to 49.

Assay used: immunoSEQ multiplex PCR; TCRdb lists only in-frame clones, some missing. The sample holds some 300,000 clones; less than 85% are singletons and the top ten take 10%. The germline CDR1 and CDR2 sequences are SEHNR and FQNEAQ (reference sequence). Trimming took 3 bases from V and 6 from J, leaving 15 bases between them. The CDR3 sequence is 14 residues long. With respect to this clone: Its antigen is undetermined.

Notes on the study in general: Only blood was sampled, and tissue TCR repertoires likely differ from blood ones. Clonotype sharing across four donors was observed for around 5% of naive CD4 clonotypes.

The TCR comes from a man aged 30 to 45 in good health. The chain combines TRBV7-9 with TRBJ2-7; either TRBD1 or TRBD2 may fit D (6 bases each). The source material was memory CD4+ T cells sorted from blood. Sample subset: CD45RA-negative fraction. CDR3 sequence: CASSFNNEGGEQYF. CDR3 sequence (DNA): TGTGCCAGCAGCTTTAACAACGAGGGGGGCGAGCAGTACTTC.